These T cell receptor beta chains were read from a single sample in a study of PD-L1 blockade in urothelial cancer. Sequencing used immunoSEQ multiplex PCR; TCRdb keeps in-frame clones, though not all of them. The sample shows about 30,000 clones, 80% to 90% of them seen only once. Sequencing used PBMCs, obtained around atezolizumab (anti-PD-L1) treatment. The origin of the receptors is an elderly man with urothelial cancer. Each CDR3 is given with its conserved first and last residue. D genes are given only for firm matches. Some rows mark clone size as missing; the rest say once, few, many or name a class of expanded clone.

d_call j_call clone_size v_call cdr3_aa cdr3_nt
TRBD1 TRBJ1-2 NA TRBV7-2 CASSLRGQGGIDGYTF TGTGCCAGCAGCTTAAGGGGACAGGGGGGTATTGATGGCTACACCTTC
TRBD1 TRBJ2-7 NA TRBV7-2 CASSDRDRAAYEQYF TGTGCCAGCAGCGACAGGGACAGGGCCGCCTACGAGCAGTACTTC
NA TRBJ2-7 NA TRBV5-1 CASSWGTAGEQYF TGCGCCAGCAGCTGGGGGACAGCGGGTGAGCAGTACTTC
NA TRBJ1-1 NA TRBV28 CASSFPPTPTQNTEAFF TGTGCCAGCAGTTTCCCTCCAACGCCTACTCAAAACACTGAAGCTTTCTTT
TRBD1 TRBJ2-7 once TRBV5-4 CASSLEAGGSYEQYF TGTGCCAGCAGCTTGGAGGCAGGGGGTTCCTACGAGCAGTACTTC
NA TRBJ2-4 once TRBV28 CASSLQGTKNIQYF TGTGCCAGCAGTTTACAGGGGACCAAAAACATTCAGTACTTC
TRBD2 TRBJ2-5 NA TRBV5-1 CASSSGGALGETQYF TGCGCCAGCAGCTCGGGGGGAGCTTTAGGGGAGACCCAGTACTTC
TRBD2 TRBJ2-3 NA TRBV2 CASRGTSGNRRDTQYF TGTGCCAGCAGGGGGACTAGCGGGAATCGGCGGGATACGCAGTATTTT
TRBD2 TRBJ2-3 NA TRBV6-5 CASKREGIDTQYF TGTGCCAGCAAGCGGGAGGGTATAGATACGCAGTATTTT
NA TRBJ2-1 NA TRBV11-1 CASSLKWTAIYNEQFF TGTGCCAGCAGCTTAAAGTGGACAGCTATCTACAATGAGCAGTTCTTC
TRBD2 TRBJ2-1 few TRBV18 CASSRGVAGANEQFF TGTGCCAGCTCAAGAGGGGTAGCGGGAGCGAATGAGCAGTTCTTC
NA TRBJ1-4 once TRBV2 CASQLFPQGGVFF TGTGCCAGCCAACTTTTTCCCCAGGGAGGGGTGTTTTTT
TRBD1 TRBJ1-1 NA TRBV10-3 CAISSGQGAGEAFF TGTGCCATCAGTTCGGGACAGGGGGCCGGTGAAGCTTTCTTT
TRBD2 TRBJ2-3 NA TRBV6-5 CASSYSTSGGTDTQYF TGTGCCAGCAGTTACTCTACTAGCGGGGGCACAGATACGCAGTATTTT
TRBD2 TRBJ2-1 NA TRBV10-3 CAITSGLVDEQFF TGTGCCATCACTTCGGGACTAGTTGATGAGCAGTTCTTC
TRBD2 TRBJ2-5 NA TRBV6-6 CASIQAGGETQYF TGTGCCAGCATCCAAGCGGGAGGGGAGACCCAGTACTTC